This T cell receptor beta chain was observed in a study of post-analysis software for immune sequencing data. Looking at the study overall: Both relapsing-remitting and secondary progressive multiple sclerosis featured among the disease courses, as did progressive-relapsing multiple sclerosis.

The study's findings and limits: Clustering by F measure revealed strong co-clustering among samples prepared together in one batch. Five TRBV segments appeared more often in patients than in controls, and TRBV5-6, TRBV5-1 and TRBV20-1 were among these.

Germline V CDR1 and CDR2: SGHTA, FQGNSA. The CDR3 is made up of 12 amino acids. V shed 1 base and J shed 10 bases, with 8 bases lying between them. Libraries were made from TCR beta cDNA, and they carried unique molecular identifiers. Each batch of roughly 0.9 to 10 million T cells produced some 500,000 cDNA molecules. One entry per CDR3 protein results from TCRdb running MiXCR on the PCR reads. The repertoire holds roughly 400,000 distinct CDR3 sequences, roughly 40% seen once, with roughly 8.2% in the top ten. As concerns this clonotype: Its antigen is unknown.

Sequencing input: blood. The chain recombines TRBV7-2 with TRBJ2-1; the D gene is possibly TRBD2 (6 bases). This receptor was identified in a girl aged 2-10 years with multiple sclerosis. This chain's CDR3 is CASSLVAGEQFF. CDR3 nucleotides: TGTGCCAGCAGCTTAGTCGCGGGAGAGCAGTTCTTC.